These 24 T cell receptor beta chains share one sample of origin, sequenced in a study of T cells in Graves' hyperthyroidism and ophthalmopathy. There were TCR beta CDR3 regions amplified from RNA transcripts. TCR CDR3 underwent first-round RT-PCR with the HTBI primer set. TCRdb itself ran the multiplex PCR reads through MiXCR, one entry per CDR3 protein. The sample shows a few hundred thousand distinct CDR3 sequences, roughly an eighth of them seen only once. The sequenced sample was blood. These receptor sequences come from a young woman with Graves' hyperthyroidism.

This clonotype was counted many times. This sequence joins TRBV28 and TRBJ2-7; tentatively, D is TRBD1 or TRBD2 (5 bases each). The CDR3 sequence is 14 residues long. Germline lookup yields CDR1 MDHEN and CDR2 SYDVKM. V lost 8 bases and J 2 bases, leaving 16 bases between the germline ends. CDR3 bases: TGTGCCAGCCGGGGACGTAAGGGCCCCTACGAGCAGTACTTC. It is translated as CASRGRKGPYEQYF. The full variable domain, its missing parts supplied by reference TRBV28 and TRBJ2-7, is DVKVTQSSRYLVKRTGEKVFLECVQDMDHENMFWYRQDPGLGLRLIYFSYDVKMKEKGDIPEGYSVSREKKERFSLILESASTNQTSMYLCASRGRKGPYEQYFGPGTRLTVT.

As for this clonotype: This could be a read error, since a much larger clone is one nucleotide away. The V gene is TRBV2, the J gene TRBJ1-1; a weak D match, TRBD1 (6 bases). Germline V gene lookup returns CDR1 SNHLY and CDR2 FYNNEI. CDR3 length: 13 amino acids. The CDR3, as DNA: TGTGCCAGCAGCGTGGGGGGGGCGAGTGAAGCTTCCTTT. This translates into CASSVGGASEASF.

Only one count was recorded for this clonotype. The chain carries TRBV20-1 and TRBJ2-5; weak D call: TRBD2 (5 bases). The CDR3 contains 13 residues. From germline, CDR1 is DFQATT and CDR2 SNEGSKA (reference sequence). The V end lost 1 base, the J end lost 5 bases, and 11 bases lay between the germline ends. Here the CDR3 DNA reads TGCAGTGCTAGAGTCGGCGGGCTGGAGACCCAGTACTTC. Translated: CSARVGGLETQYF.

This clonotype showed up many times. CDR3 sequence (DNA): TGTGCCAGTAGGTTGGGCAGAGCGTCCGATACGCAGTATTTT. Encoded protein: CASRLGRASDTQYF. The rearrangement links TRBV19 to TRBJ2-3; D is undetermined. V was trimmed by 6 bases and J by 6 bases, leaving 16 bases between them. The CDR3 has 14 amino acids. Germline V gene sequence: CDR1 LNHDA, CDR2 SQIVND (reference sequence).

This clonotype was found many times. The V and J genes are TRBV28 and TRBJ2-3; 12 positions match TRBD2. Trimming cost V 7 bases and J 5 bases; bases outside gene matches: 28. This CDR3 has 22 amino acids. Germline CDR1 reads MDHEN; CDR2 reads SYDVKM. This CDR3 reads CASTQKLGQGKTSGSFGDTQYF. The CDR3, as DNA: TGTGCCAGCACTCAAAAGCTAGGACAGGGGAAGACTAGCGGGAGTTTCGGAGATACGCAGTATTTT.

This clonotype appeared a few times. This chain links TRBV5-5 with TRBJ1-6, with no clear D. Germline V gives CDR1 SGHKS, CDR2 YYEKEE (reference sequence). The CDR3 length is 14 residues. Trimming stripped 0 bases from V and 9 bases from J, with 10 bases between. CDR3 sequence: CASSLEGLGSPLHF. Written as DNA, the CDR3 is TGTGCCAGCAGCTTGGAAGGGTTGGGTTCACCCCTCCACTTT.

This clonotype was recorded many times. The CDR3 spells CASSPWGTGFPNEQFF. CDR3 bases: TGTGCCAGCAGCCCTTGGGGGACAGGGTTTCCCAATGAGCAGTTCTTC. This chain uses TRBV7-2 with TRBJ2-1; 9 bases fit TRBD1. From germline, CDR1 is SGHTA and CDR2 FQGNSA. With 5 bases clipped from V and 6 bases from J, the junction kept 11 bases outside the gene matches. The CDR3 covers 16 residues. The complete variable domain, with remaining parts taken from reference TRBV7-2 and TRBJ2-1, reads GAGVSQSPSNKVTEKGKDVELRCDPISGHTALYWYRQSLGQGLEFLIYFQGNSAPDKSGLPSDRFSAERTGGSVSTLTIQRTQQEDSAVYLCASSPWGTGFPNEQFFGPGTRLTVL.

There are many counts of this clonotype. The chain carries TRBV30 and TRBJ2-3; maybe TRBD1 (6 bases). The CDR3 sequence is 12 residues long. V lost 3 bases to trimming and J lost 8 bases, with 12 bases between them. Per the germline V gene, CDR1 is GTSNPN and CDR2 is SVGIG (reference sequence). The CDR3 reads CAWSTGWGTQYF. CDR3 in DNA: TGTGCCTGGAGCACAGGGTGGGGTACGCAGTATTTT. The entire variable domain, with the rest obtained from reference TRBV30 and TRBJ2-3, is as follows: SQTIHQWPATLVQPVGSPLSLECTVEGTSNPNLYWYRQAAGRGLQLLFYSVGIGQISSEVPQNLSASRPQDRQFILSSKKLLLSDSGFYLCAWSTGWGTQYFGPGTRLTVL.

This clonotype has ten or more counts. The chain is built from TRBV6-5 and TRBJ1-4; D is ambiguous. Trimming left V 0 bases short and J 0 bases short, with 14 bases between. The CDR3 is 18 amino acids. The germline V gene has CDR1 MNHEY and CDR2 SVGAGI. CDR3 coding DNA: TGTGCCAGCAGTTACTCGTTCAATGGTGGGGCAACTAATGAAAAACTGTTTTTT. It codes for CASSYSFNGGATNEKLFF.

The chain's CDR3 is CASSLEEIQQETQYF. The CDR3, as DNA: TGCGCCAGCAGCTTGGAGGAGATCCAGCAAGAGACCCAGTACTTC. V is TRBV5-1 and J is TRBJ2-5; D unresolved. Between the trimmed V and J ends, which lost 0 bases and 2 bases, there was a span of 11 bases. This CDR3 comprises 15 residues. From germline, CDR1 is SGHRS and CDR2 YFSETQ.

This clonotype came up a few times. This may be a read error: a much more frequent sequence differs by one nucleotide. CDR3 DNA: TGTGCCAGCAGCCAAGATGCTCAGGGAGGTCCACCCCTCCACTTT. It specifies CASSQDAQGGPPLHF. The V and J genes are TRBV3-1 and TRBJ1-6, with D tentatively TRBD1 (5 bases). The germline V gene encodes CDR1 LGHDT and CDR2 YNNKEL (reference sequence). This CDR3 is 15 amino acids long. Trimming cost V 0 bases and J 11 bases, with 14 bases left between them.

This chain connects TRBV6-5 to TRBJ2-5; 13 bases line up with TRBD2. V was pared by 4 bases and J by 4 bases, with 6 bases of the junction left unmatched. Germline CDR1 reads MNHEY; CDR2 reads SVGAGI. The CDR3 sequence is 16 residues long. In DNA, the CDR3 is TGTGCCAGCAGTTGGGGACTAGCGGGACGGGGAGAGACCCAGTACTTC. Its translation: CASSWGLAGRGETQYF.

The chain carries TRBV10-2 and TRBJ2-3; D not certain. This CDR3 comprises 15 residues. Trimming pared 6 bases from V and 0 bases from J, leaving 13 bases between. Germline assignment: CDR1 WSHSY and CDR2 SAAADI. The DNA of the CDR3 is TGCGCCAGCAGCGCTCGTGGGCAAAGCACAGATACGCAGTATTTT. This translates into CASSARGQSTDTQYF.

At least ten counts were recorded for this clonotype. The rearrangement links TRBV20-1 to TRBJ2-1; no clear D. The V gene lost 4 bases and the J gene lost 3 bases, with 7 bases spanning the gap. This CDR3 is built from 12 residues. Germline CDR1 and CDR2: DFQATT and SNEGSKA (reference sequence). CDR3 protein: CSATLSYNEQFF. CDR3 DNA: TGCAGTGCTACACTTAGCTACAATGAGCAGTTCTTC.

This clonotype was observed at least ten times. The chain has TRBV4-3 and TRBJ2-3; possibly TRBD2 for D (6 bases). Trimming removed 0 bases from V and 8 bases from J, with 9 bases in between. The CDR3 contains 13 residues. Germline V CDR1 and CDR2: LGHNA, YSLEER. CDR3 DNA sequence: TGCGCCAGCAGCCAAGATCTCGGGGGTACGCAGTATTTT. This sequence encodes CASSQDLGGTQYF.

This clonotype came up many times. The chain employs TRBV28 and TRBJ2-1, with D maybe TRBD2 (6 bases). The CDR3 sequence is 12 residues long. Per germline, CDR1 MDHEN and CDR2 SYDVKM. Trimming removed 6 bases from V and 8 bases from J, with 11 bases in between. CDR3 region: CASREGFYEQFF. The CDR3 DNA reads TGTGCCAGCAGGGAGGGATTCTATGAGCAGTTCTTC.

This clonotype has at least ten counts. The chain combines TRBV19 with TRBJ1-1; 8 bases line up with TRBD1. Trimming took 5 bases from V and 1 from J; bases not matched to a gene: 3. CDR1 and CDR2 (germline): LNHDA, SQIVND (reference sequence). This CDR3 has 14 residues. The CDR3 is CASSADRGNTEAFF. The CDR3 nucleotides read TGTGCCAGTAGTGCAGACAGGGGGAACACTGAAGCTTTCTTT.

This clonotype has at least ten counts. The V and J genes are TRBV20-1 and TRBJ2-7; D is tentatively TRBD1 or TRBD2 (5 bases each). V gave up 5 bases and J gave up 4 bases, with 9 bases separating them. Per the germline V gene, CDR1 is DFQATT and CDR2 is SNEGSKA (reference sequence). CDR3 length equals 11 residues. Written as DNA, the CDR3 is TGCAGTGCTGAGGGGTTTTACGAGCAGTACTTC. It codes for CSAEGFYEQYF.

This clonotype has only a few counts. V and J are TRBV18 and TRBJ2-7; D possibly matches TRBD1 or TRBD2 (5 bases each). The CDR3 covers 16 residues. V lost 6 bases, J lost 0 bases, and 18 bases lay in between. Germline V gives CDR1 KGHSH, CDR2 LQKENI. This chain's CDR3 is CASSRGADKSSYEQYF. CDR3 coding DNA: TGTGCCAGCTCCCGGGGAGCGGACAAGAGCTCCTACGAGCAGTACTTC. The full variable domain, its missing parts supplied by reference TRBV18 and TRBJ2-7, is NAGVMQNPRHLVRRRGQEARLRCSPMKGHSHVYWYRQLPEEGLKFMVYLQKENIIDESGMPKERFSAEFPKEGPSILRIQQVVRGDSAAYFCASSRGADKSSYEQYFGPGTRLTVT.

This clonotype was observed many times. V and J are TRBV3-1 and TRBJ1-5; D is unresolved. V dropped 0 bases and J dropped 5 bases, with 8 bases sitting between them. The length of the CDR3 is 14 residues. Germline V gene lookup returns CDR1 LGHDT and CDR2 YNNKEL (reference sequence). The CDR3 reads CASSQDRGYQPQHF. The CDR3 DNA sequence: TGTGCCAGCAGCCAAGATCGAGGTTATCAGCCCCAGCATTTT.

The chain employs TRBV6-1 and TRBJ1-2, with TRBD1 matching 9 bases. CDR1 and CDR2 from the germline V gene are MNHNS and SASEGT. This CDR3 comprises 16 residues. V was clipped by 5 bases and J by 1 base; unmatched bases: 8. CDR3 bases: TGTGCCAGCAGTTCCGCCCGGGACAGGGTTAACTATGGCTACACCTTC. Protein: CASSSARDRVNYGYTF.

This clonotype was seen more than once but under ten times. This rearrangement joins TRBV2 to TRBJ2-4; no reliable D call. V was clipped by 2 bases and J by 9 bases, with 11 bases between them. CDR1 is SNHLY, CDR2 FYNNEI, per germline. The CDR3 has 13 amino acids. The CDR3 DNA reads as TGTGCCAGCAGTGAACTCCGGACCAGCATTCAGTACTTC. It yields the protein CASSELRTSIQYF.

CDR3 nucleotide sequence: TGTGCCACCAGCGACCTGGGCGCTGGAAACACCATATATTTT. Residues: CATSDLGAGNTIYF. The chain links TRBV15 to TRBJ1-3; D is unclear. Germline V gives CDR1 LNHNV, CDR2 YYDKDF (reference sequence). The CDR3 has 14 residues. V lost 5 bases and J 2 bases, leaving 10 bases between the germline ends.

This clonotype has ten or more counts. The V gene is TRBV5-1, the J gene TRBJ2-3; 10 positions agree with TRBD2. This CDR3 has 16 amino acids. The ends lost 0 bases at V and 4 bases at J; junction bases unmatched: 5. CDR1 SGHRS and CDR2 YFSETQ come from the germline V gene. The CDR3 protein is CASSLEAGGSADTQYF. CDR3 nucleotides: TGCGCCAGCAGCTTGGAAGCGGGAGGGTCCGCAGATACGCAGTATTTT.